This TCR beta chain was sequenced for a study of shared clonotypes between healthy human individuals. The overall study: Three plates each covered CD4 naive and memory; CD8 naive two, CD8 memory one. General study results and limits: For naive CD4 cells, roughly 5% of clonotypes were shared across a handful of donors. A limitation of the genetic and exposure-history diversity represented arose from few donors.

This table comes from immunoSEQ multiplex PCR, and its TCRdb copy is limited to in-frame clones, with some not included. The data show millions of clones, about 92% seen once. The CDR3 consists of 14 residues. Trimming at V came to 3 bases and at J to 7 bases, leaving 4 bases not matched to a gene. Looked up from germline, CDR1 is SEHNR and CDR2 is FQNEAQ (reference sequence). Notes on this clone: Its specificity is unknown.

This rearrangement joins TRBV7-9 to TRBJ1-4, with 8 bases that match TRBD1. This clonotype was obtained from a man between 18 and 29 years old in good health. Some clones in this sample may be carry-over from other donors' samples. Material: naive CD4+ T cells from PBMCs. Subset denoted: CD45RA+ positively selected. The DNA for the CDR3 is TGTGCCAGCAGCTTCGACAGGGGAGGTGAAAAACTGTTTTTT. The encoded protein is CASSFDRGGEKLFF.